The 27 T cell receptor beta chains below were found in one sample sequenced in a study of T cell repertoires in ileal Crohn's disease. Libraries were prepared by immunoSEQ multiplex PCR; TCRdb keeps only in-frame clonotypes and omits some of them. The top ten hold 15% to 20% of the sample, which has some 30,000 clones, around four fifths seen once. Sequencing used ileal tissue. Receptors originate from an adult with Crohn's disease.

This chain connects TRBV7-9 to TRBJ2-5; a possible D gene is TRBD1 (6 bases). Germline V gene data show CDR1 as SEHNR and CDR2 as FQNEAQ (reference sequence). The CDR3 extends over 14 amino acids. Trimming took 2 bases from V and 4 from J, leaving 11 bases between them. The CDR3, as DNA: TGTGCCAGCAGCTTAACAGGGATCGGAGAGACCCAGTACTTC. The encoded protein is CASSLTGIGETQYF.

The chain employs TRBV6-5 and TRBJ1-3, with TRBD1 as a possible D gene (6 bases). The CDR3 extends over 13 amino acids. Germline V gene data show CDR1 as MNHEY and CDR2 as SVGAGI. Trimming left V 6 bases short and J 1 base short, with 7 bases between. CDR3 loop: CASRGQSGNTIYF. Written as DNA, the CDR3 is TGTGCCAGCAGAGGACAGTCTGGAAACACCATATATTTT.

This chain connects TRBV12-5 to TRBJ2-3; TRBD2 might be the D (5 bases). The V end lost 0 bases, the J end lost 4 bases, and 11 bases lay between the germline ends. This CDR3 has 15 residues. Germline-derived CDR1 and CDR2 are LGHNT and FRNRAP. CDR3 in DNA: TGTGCTAGTGGTTTGGTAGGACGGGGAGCAGATACGCAGTATTTT. This gives the protein CASGLVGRGADTQYF.

The V call is TRBV4-1, the J call TRBJ2-1, with unresolved D. Trimming shortened V by 2 bases and J by 5 bases, and 13 bases separated the two germline ends. Looked up from germline, CDR1 is MGHRA and CDR2 is YSYEKL. There are 15 residues in the CDR3. CDR3 loop: CASSQTGGVDNEQFF. Here the CDR3 DNA reads TGCGCCAGCAGCCAAACCGGCGGAGTGGACAATGAGCAGTTCTTC.

The V call is TRBV28, the J call TRBJ1-1, with D perhaps matching TRBD1 (6 bases). The CDR3 runs 12 residues. Trimming took 2 bases from V and 9 from J, leaving 10 bases between them. In germline, CDR1 is MDHEN, CDR2 SYDVKM. CDR3 in amino acids: CASSLAGEKAFF. The CDR3 DNA reads as TGTGCCAGCAGTTTAGCAGGGGAGAAAGCTTTCTTT.

The gene calls are TRBV6-5 and TRBJ2-7; possibly TRBD1 for D (5 bases). Trimming took off 7 bases at V and 5 bases at J, with 15 bases between the two ends. Per the germline V gene, CDR1 is MNHEY and CDR2 is SVGAGI. The CDR3 covers 13 residues. The CDR3 loop reads CASTKTGQNEQYF. The CDR3 DNA reads TGTGCCAGCACCAAAACAGGACAAAACGAGCAGTACTTC.

This chain uses TRBV19 with TRBJ2-6; maybe TRBD2 (7 bases). This CDR3 has 14 residues. V was shortened by 6 bases and J by 4 bases, with 10 bases between the two germline ends. Per the germline V gene, CDR1 is LNHDA and CDR2 is SQIVND (reference sequence). CDR3 amino acids: CASRGGVGANVLTF. CDR3 sequence (DNA): TGTGCCAGTAGAGGGGGGGTAGGGGCCAACGTCCTGACTTTC. The full variable domain, its missing parts supplied by reference TRBV19 and TRBJ2-6, is DGGITQSPKYLFRKEGQNVTLSCEQNLNHDAMYWYRQDPGQGLRLIYYSQIVNDFQKGDIAEGYSVSREKKESFPLTVTSAQKNPTAFYLCASRGGVGANVLTFGAGSRLTVL.

This clone has a single count. CDR3 sequence reads: CASSQELAGQGGEKLFF. In nucleotides, the CDR3 is TGTGCCAGCAGCCAAGAGCTCGCGGGCCAGGGGGGTGAAAAACTGTTTTTT. The V and J genes are TRBV4-2 and TRBJ1-4, with TRBD1 matching 7 bases. In germline, CDR1 is LGHNA, CDR2 YNFKEQ. Trimming took 0 bases from V and 7 from J; bases not matched to a gene: 11. The CDR3 has 17 residues.

This chain connects TRBV4-3 to TRBJ1-2; D may be TRBD1 (6 bases). Germline V gives CDR1 LGHNA, CDR2 YSLEER. The CDR3 contains 15 residues. Trimming removed 4 bases from V and 2 bases from J, with 14 bases in between. The CDR3 sequence is CASSPTRTENYGYTF. The CDR3 DNA sequence: TGCGCCAGCAGCCCAACCAGGACAGAGAACTATGGCTACACCTTC.

The chain recombines TRBV27 with TRBJ2-1; TRBD2 agrees at 7 bases. The CDR3 totals 14 residues. Germline V gene lookup returns CDR1 MNHEY and CDR2 SMNVEV (reference sequence). The V and J ends lost 4 bases and 5 bases, in that order; junction bases with no gene match: 5. The DNA for the CDR3 is TGTGCCAGCAGTTGGGGACTACTGAACAATGAGCAGTTCTTC. Its protein is CASSWGLLNNEQFF.

This chain uses TRBV14 with TRBJ1-2; D might be TRBD1 (6 bases). V was pared by 5 bases and J by 4 bases, with 11 bases between. Germline lookup yields CDR1 SGHDN and CDR2 FVKESK. The CDR3 covers 13 residues. CDR3: CASSVGQSYGYTF. The CDR3 coding sequence is TGTGCCAGCAGCGTCGGACAGAGCTATGGCTACACCTTC.

This chain links TRBV25-1 with TRBJ2-7; 10 bases map to TRBD2. This CDR3 has 15 amino acids. With V trimmed by 2 bases and J by 1 base, 2 bases remained unmatched. Germline V CDR1 and CDR2: MGHDK, SYGVNS. This chain's CDR3 is CASSEASGGSYEQYF. In DNA form, the CDR3 reads TGTGCCAGCAGTGAAGCTAGCGGGGGATCCTACGAGCAGTACTTC.

V is TRBV5-1 and J is TRBJ1-1; 9 bases are a match to TRBD1. CDR1 and CDR2 from the germline V gene are SGHRS and YFSETQ. The length of the CDR3 is 14 residues. The V and J ends lost 0 bases and 7 bases, in that order; junction bases with no gene match: 4. Written as DNA, the CDR3 is TGCGCCAGCAGCTTGGCCGGGACAGGGAGTGAAGCTTTCTTT. Translation: CASSLAGTGSEAFF.

The chain links TRBV2 to TRBJ2-3, with 10 bases matching TRBD2. The length of the CDR3 is 15 residues. The germline V gene has CDR1 SNHLY and CDR2 FYNNEI. The V segment lost 5 bases and the J segment 1 base; nucleotides outside the gene matches: 3. The DNA for the CDR3 is TGTGCCAGCAGTCCCGGGACTAGCGGCACAGATACGCAGTATTTT. This encodes CASSPGTSGTDTQYF.

The V and J genes are TRBV7-2 and TRBJ1-6; 8 bases line up with TRBD1. The CDR3 covers 14 residues. CDR1 and CDR2 (germline): SGHTA, FQGNSA. The J segment lost 8 bases and the V segment lost 5 bases, leaving 5 bases of the junction unmatched. CDR3 nucleotides: TGTGCCAGCAGCGTTGGACAGGGACATTCACCCCTCCACTTT. Amino acids: CASSVGQGHSPLHF.

The J gene is TRBJ2-4, the V gene TRBV7-9; TRBD2 agrees at 13 bases. CDR1 and CDR2 from the germline V gene are SEHNR and FQNEAQ (reference sequence). Trimming took 3 bases from V and 7 from J; bases not matched to a gene: 3. CDR3 size: 15 residues. Here the CDR3 DNA reads TGTGCCAGCAGCTTCGGACTAGCGGGAGTGAACATTCAGTACTTC. Residues: CASSFGLAGVNIQYF.

The chain combines TRBV4-2 with TRBJ2-5; 7 bases are a match to TRBD2. This CDR3 is built from 17 residues. V was clipped by 3 bases and J by 4 bases; unmatched bases: 14. In germline, CDR1 is LGHNA, CDR2 YNFKEQ. The CDR3 reads CASSQDMGGRAGETQYF. DNA for the CDR3: TGTGCCAGCAGCCAGGATATGGGGGGGAGGGCGGGAGAGACCCAGTACTTC.

The chain recombines TRBV18 with TRBJ2-1; TRBD2 matches 14 bases. Germline trimming cut 2 bases from V and 3 bases from J; bases unmatched to any gene: 6. Germline loops: CDR1 KGHSH, CDR2 LQKENI. The CDR3 has 18 amino acids. DNA of the CDR3: TGTGCCAGCTCACCAAATCGACTAGCGGGAGGGGTCTACAATGAGCAGTTCTTC. Encoded protein: CASSPNRLAGGVYNEQFF.

Only a few counts were recorded for this clone. The CDR3 coding sequence is TGCGCCAGCAGCTTAGGTCAGGAAAACTATGGCTACACCTTC. Residues: CASSLGQENYGYTF. The chain joins TRBV5-1 to TRBJ1-2, with no clear D. Trimming took 2 bases from V and 2 from J, leaving 10 bases between them. Germline lookup yields CDR1 SGHRS and CDR2 YFSETQ. The CDR3 length is 14 residues. The variable domain in full, with the rest retrieved from reference TRBV5-1 and TRBJ1-2, is KAGVTQTPRYLIKTRGQQVTLSCSPISGHRSVSWYQQTPGQGLQFLFEYFSETQRNKGNFPGRFSGRQFSNSRSEMNVSTLELGDSALYLCASSLGQENYGYTFGSGTRLTVV.

J is TRBJ2-7 and V is TRBV27; TRBD2 is a possible D gene (5 bases). V gave up 4 bases and J gave up 4 bases, with 11 bases separating them. The CDR3 sequence is 13 residues long. Germline CDR1 MNHEY, CDR2 SMNVEV (reference sequence). The CDR3 reads CASSWGEGYEQYF. The CDR3 DNA is TGTGCCAGCAGTTGGGGAGAGGGTTACGAGCAGTACTTC.

The chain uses TRBV10-3 and TRBJ2-3; 12 nucleotides agree with TRBD2. The CDR3 totals 15 residues. The germline CDR1 and CDR2 sequences are ENHRY and SYGVKD. Trimming took 10 bases from V and 4 from J; bases not matched to a gene: 9. The CDR3: CATTSGGLSPDTQYF. As DNA, the CDR3 is TGTGCCACGACTAGCGGGGGTCTTAGCCCAGATACGCAGTATTTT.

V gene TRBV25-1 combines with J gene TRBJ2-1; no firm D call. The CDR3 loop spans 15 amino acids. Trimming removed 1 base at V and 7 bases at J, with 14 bases between. Germline-derived CDR1 and CDR2 are MGHDK and SYGVNS. CDR3 in amino acids: CASSESCCTHNEQFF. The CDR3 nucleotides read TGTGCCAGCAGTGAATCCTGTTGCACTCATAATGAGCAGTTCTTC. Full variable domain (rest looked up from reference TRBV25-1 and TRBJ2-1): EADIYQTPRYLVIGTGKKITLECSQTMGHDKMYWYQQDPGMELHLIHYSYGVNSTEKGDLSSESTVSRIRTEHFPLTLESARPSHTSQYLCASSESCCTHNEQFFGPGTRLTVL.

The V and J genes are TRBV5-4 and TRBJ1-2; 7 bases are shared with TRBD1. The CDR3 loop spans 16 amino acids. The germline V gene encodes CDR1 SGHNT and CDR2 YYREEE (reference sequence). V shed 2 bases, J shed 8 bases, and the junction held 15 bases outside the gene matches. This CDR3 is CASSFGGTGASGGYTF. CDR3 bases: TGTGCCAGCAGCTTTGGGGGCACAGGGGCCTCTGGCGGCTACACCTTC.

J is TRBJ2-2 and V is TRBV2; TRBD1 matches at 10 bases. The germline V gene encodes CDR1 SNHLY and CDR2 FYNNEI. V lost 8 bases and J lost 4; bases outside the gene matches: 4. The CDR3 sequence is 14 residues long. The CDR3 sequence is CASRDRGLTGELFF. CDR3 sequence (DNA): TGTGCCAGCCGGGACAGGGGTCTCACCGGGGAGCTGTTTTTT.

The chain employs TRBV29-1 and TRBJ2-7; 11 bases align to TRBD2. V was pared by 2 bases and J by 3 bases, with 6 bases of the junction left unmatched. The germline V gene encodes CDR1 SQVTM and CDR2 ANQGSEA. This CDR3 region has 15 residues. The CDR3 sequence: CSVETTSGVNYEQYF. DNA for the CDR3: TGCAGCGTTGAAACGACTAGCGGGGTTAACTACGAGCAGTACTTC.

CDR3 nucleotide sequence: TGCAGCGTCGGAAGGACAGGTAGCACAGATACGCAGTATTTT. Translating gives CSVGRTGSTDTQYF. This sequence joins TRBV29-1 and TRBJ2-3; 7 positions agree with TRBD1. The CDR3 is made up of 14 amino acids. The ends lost 6 bases at V and 0 bases at J; junction bases unmatched: 6. The germline gives CDR1 SQVTM, CDR2 ANQGSEA.

J is TRBJ1-1 and V is TRBV4-2, with 8 bases matching TRBD1. CDR3 length equals 15 residues. V lost 0 bases to trimming and J lost 3 bases; unmatched junction nucleotides: 3. The V gene's germline CDR1 is LGHNA and CDR2 YNFKEQ. The CDR3 is CASSQDTGGYTEAFF. CDR3 sequence (DNA): TGTGCCAGCAGCCAAGATACAGGGGGGTACACTGAAGCTTTCTTT.